The 9 T cell receptor beta chains presented below share a single source sample, sequenced in a study of spatial heterogeneity in lung cancer. Time point given: blood at routine non-recurrence follow-up after resection. Whole RNA from tumor, nontumor lung or frozen PBMC was sequenced unsorted. MiXCR was run by TCRdb on the 5' RACE reads, yielding one entry per CDR3 protein. Counted here are about 120,000 distinct CDR3 sequences, 10% to 15% occurring once; the ten biggest clones make up around 16%. The sequencing here drew on PBMCs, taken at follow-up. Receptors were obtained from a male donor with early-stage non-small cell lung cancer.

The gene calls are TRBV6-7 and TRBJ1-3; tentative D call: TRBD1 (6 bases). TRBV6-7 is classed as an ORF, of uncertain function. Trimming removed 2 bases from V and 0 bases from J, with 11 bases in between. This CDR3 has 16 amino acids. The CDR3 loop is CASSYDRGHSGNTIYF. The CDR3 DNA sequence: TGTGCCAGCAGTTACGACCGGGGGCACTCTGGAAACACCATATATTTT.

Many counts were recorded for this clonotype. V usage is TRBV19 and J usage is TRBJ1-5; TRBD1 might be the D (6 bases). Germline CDR1 is LNHDA and CDR2 is SQIVND (reference sequence). CDR3 length: 16 amino acids. Trimming took 3 bases from V and 1 from J, leaving 13 bases between them. CDR3 sequence: CASSIRGGRSNQPQHF. The CDR3 nucleotides are TGTGCCAGTAGTATTCGTGGGGGCAGGAGCAATCAGCCCCAGCATTTT.

The chain has TRBV12-3 or TRBV12-4 and TRBJ2-7; 12 positions match TRBD2. This CDR3 contains 14 residues. The J segment lost 4 bases and the V segment lost 5 bases, leaving 3 bases of the junction unmatched. The CDR3 region is CASSRTSGAYEQYF. DNA of the CDR3: TGTGCCAGCAGTCGGACTAGCGGGGCTTACGAGCAGTACTTC.

This clonotype was recorded a few times. This chain joins TRBV20-1 and TRBJ1-1; 7 bases line up with TRBD1. The germline V gene has CDR1 DFQATT and CDR2 SNEGSKA (reference sequence). The CDR3 consists of 15 residues. Unmatched junction bases numbered 7, after V lost 3 bases and J lost 0 bases. In nucleotides, the CDR3 is TGCAGTGCTAGTAGGACAGGCAGCATGAACACTGAAGCTTTCTTT. This codes for CSASRTGSMNTEAFF.

The chain is built from TRBV20-1 and TRBJ2-3, with 9 bases matching TRBD1. The trim removed 6 bases at V and 3 bases at J, leaving 10 bases unmatched. Per germline, CDR1 DFQATT and CDR2 SNEGSKA (reference sequence). This CDR3 has 15 residues. For the CDR3, the DNA is TGCAGTGCCAATCTAGGACAGGGGTGGACAGATACGCAGTATTTT. Its translation: CSANLGQGWTDTQYF.

This clonotype was recorded a few times. The chain has TRBV27 and TRBJ2-3; TRBD2 agrees at 8 bases. Germline V gene lookup returns CDR1 MNHEY and CDR2 SMNVEV (reference sequence). Trimming at V came to 9 bases and at J to 5 bases, leaving 10 bases not matched to a gene. The CDR3 is 14 amino acids. CDR3 amino acids: CASARGVPIDTQYF. The DNA for the CDR3 is TGTGCCAGTGCGCGGGGGGTTCCGATAGATACGCAGTATTTT.

The table lists this clonotype with a few counts. This chain links TRBV12-3 or TRBV12-4 with TRBJ1-4; 8 bases match TRBD1. V lost 4 bases and J lost 8; bases outside the gene matches: 9. CDR3 size: 15 residues. Written as DNA, the CDR3 is TGTGCCAGCAGTTCGGACAGGGATTTGATGGAAAAACTGTTTTTT. Its protein is CASSSDRDLMEKLFF.

This clonotype was picked up a small number of times. The chain joins TRBV24-1 to TRBJ2-5; 12 bases align to TRBD2. Germline CDR1 is KGHDR and CDR2 is SFDVKD. The CDR3 covers 17 residues. V shed 1 base and J 2 bases; nucleotides not matched to a gene: 4. The CDR3 DNA follows: TGTGCCACCAGTGATTTTCGGACTAGCGGGGCTCAAGAGACCCAGTACTTC. The encoded protein is CATSDFRTSGAQETQYF.

There are a few counts of this clonotype. This chain uses TRBV7-2 with TRBJ2-1; 13 nucleotides line up with TRBD2. Germline values: CDR1 SGHTA, CDR2 FQGNSA. The CDR3 is made up of 15 amino acids. The trim removed 5 bases at V and 7 bases at J, leaving 5 bases unmatched. CDR3 nucleotides: TGTGCCAGCAGCCTTACTAGCGGGGGGGCAAATGAGCAGTTCTTC. Translation: CASSLTSGGANEQFF.